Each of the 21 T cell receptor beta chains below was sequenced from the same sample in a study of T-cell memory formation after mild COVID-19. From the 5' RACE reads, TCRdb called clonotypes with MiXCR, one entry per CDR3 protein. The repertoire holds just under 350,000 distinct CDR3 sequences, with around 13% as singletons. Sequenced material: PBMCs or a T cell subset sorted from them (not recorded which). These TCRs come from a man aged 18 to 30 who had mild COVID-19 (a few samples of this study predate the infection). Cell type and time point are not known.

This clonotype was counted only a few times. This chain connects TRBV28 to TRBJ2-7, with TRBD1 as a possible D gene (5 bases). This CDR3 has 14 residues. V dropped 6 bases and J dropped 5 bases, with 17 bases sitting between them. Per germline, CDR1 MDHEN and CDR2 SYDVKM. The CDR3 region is CASSPLGAVHEQYV. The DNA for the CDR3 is TGTGCCAGCAGCCCGCTTGGGGCGGTTCACGAGCAGTACGTC.

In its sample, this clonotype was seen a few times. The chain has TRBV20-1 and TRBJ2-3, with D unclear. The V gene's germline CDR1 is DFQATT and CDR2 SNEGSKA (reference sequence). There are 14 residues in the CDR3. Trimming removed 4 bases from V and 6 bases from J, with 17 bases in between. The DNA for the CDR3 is TGCAGTGCTAAACCCCGACATGGGTTGGATACGCAGTATTTT. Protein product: CSAKPRHGLDTQYF.

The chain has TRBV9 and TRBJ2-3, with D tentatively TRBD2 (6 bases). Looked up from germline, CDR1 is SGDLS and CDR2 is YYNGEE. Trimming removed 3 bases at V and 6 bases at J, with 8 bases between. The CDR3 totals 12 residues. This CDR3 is CASSEGGDTQYF. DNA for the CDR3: TGTGCCAGCAGCGAAGGAGGGGATACGCAGTATTTT.

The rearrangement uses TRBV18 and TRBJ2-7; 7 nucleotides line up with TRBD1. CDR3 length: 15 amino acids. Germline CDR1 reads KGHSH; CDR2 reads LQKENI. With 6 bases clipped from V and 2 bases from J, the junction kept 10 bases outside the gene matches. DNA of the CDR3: TGTGCCAGCTCCCCCGACAGGGTAGGCCCCTACGAGCAGTACTTC. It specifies CASSPDRVGPYEQYF. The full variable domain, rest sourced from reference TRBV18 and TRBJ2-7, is NAGVMQNPRHLVRRRGQEARLRCSPMKGHSHVYWYRQLPEEGLKFMVYLQKENIIDESGMPKERFSAEFPKEGPSILRIQQVVRGDSAAYFCASSPDRVGPYEQYFGPGTRLTVT.

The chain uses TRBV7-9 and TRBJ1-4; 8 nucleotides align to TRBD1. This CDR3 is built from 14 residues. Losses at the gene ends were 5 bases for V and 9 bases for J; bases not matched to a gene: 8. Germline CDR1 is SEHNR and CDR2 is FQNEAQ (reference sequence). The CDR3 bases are TGTGCCAGCAGCCCGACAGGGGTGAGGCAAAAACTGTTTTTT. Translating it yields CASSPTGVRQKLFF.

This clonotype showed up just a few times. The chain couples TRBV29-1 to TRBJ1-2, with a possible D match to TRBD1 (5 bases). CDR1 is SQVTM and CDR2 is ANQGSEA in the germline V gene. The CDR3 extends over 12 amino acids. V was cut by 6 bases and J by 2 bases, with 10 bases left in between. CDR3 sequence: CSVMGPNYGYTF. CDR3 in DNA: TGCAGCGTCATGGGACCGAACTATGGCTACACCTTC. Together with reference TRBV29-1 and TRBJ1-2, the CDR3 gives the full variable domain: SAVISQKPSRDICQRGTSLTIQCQVDSQVTMMFWYRQQPGQSLTLIATANQGSEATYESGFVIDKFPISRPNLTFSTLTVSNMSPEDSSIYLCSVMGPNYGYTFGSGTRLTVV.

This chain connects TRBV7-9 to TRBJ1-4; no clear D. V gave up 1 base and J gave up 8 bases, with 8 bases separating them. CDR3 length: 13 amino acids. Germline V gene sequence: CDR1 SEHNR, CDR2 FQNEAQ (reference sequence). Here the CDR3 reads CASSLVTREKLFF. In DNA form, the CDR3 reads TGTGCCAGCAGCTTAGTGACCCGGGAAAAACTGTTTTTT. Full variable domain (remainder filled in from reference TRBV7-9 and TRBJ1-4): DTGVSQNPRHKITKRGQNVTFRCDPISEHNRLYWYRQTLGQGPEFLTYFQNEAQLEKSRLLSDRFSAERPKGSFSTLEIQRTEQGDSAMYLCASSLVTREKLFFGSGTQLSVL.

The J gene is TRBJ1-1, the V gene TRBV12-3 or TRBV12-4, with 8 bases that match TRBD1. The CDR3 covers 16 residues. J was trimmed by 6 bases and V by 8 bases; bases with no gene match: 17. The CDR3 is CASPPTGGVRWAEAFF. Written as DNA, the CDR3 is TGTGCCAGCCCCCCCACAGGGGGGGTTCGGTGGGCTGAAGCTTTCTTT.

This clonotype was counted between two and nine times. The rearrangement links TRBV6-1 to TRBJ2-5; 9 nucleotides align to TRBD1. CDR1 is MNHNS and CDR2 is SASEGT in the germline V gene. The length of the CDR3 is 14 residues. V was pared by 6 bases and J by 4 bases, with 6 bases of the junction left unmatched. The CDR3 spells CASRAGTGLETQYF. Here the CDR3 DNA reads TGTGCCAGCAGGGCCGGGACAGGGTTAGAGACCCAGTACTTC.

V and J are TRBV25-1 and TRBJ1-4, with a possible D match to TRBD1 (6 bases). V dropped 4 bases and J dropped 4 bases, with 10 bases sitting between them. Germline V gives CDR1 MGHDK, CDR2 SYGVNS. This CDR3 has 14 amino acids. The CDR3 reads CASSGGTRNEKLFF. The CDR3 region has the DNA TGTGCCAGCAGTGGGGGGACACGTAATGAAAAACTGTTTTTT.

CDR3 residues: CATSDPSGGDTDTQYF. Here the CDR3 DNA reads TGTGCCACCAGTGACCCCAGCGGGGGGGACACAGATACGCAGTATTTT. The V call is TRBV24-1, the J call TRBJ2-3, with 10 bases lining up with TRBD2. The CDR3 consists of 16 residues. The V gene end was trimmed by 4 bases and the J gene end by 2 bases; junction bases not matched to a gene: 5. Germline V CDR1 and CDR2: KGHDR, SFDVKD.

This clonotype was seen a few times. The CDR3 DNA sequence: TGTGCCAGCAGTTACTCGTTGTACGAGCAGTACGTC. As protein: CASSYSLYEQYV. The chain couples TRBV6-2 or TRBV6-3 to TRBJ2-7; D gene unclear. Germline lookup yields CDR1 MNHEY and CDR2 SVGEGT. There are 12 residues in the CDR3. V lost 0 bases and J lost 4, with 4 bases in between.

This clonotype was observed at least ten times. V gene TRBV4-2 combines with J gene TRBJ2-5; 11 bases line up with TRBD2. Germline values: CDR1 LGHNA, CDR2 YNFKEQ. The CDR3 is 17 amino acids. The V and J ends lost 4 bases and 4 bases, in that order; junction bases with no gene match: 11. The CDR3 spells CASSLRGPTSGVETQYF. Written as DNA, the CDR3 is TGTGCCAGCAGCCTCCGTGGACCGACTAGCGGGGTAGAGACCCAGTACTTC.

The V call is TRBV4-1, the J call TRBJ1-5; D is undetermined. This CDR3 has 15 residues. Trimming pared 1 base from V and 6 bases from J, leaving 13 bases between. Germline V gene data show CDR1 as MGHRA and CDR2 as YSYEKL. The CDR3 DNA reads TGCGCCAGCAGCCAAGGAATGGGCTCGGGTCAGCCCCAGCATTTT. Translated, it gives CASSQGMGSGQPQHF.

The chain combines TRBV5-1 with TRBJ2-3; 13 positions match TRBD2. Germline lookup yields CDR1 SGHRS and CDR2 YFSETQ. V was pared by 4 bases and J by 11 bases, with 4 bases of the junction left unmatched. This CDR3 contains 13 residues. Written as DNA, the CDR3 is TGCGCCAGCAGCCATGGACTAGCGGGGGAGCAGTATTTT. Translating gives CASSHGLAGEQYF.

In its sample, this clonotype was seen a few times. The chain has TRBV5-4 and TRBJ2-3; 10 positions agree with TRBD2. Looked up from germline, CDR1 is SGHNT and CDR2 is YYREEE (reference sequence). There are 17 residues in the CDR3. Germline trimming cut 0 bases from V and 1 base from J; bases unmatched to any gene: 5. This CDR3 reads CASSLAAGTSGTDTQYF. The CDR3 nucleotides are TGTGCCAGCAGCTTGGCCGCAGGGACTAGCGGCACAGATACGCAGTATTTT.

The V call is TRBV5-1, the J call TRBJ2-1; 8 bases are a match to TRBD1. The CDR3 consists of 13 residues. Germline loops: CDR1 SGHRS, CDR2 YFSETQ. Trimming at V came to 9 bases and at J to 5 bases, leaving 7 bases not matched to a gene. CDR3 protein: CATCETGDNEQFF. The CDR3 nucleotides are TGCGCCACTTGCGAGACAGGGGACAATGAGCAGTTCTTC.

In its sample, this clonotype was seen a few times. CDR3 DNA sequence: TGTGCCAGCAGTGAAAATCGCTTTAGCACTGAAGCTTTCTTT. This translates into CASSENRFSTEAFF. The rearrangement links TRBV6-1 to TRBJ1-1; D gene ambiguous. CDR3 length: 14 residues. Per the germline V gene, CDR1 is MNHNS and CDR2 is SASEGT. V dropped 2 bases and J dropped 4 bases, with 11 bases sitting between them.

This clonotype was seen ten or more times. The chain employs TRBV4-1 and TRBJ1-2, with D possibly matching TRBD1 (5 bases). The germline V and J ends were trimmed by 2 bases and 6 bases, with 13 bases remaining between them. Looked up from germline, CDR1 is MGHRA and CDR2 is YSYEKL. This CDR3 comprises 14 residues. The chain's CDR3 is CASSQTGTVNGYTF. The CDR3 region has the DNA TGCGCCAGCAGCCAAACCGGGACGGTAAATGGCTACACCTTC.

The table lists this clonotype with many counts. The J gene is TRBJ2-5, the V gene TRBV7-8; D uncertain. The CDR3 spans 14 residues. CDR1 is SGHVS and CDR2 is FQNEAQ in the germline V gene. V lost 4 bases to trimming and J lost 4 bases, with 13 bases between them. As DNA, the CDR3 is TGTGCCAGCAGCTACAGCCCCGTCAGAGAGACCCAGTACTTC. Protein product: CASSYSPVRETQYF. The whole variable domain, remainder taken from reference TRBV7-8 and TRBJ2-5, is GAGVSQSPRYKVAKRGQDVALRCDPISGHVSLFWYQQALGQGPEFLTYFQNEAQLDKSGLPSDRFFAERPEGSVSTLKIQRTQQEDSAVYLCASSYSPVRETQYFGPGTRLLVL.

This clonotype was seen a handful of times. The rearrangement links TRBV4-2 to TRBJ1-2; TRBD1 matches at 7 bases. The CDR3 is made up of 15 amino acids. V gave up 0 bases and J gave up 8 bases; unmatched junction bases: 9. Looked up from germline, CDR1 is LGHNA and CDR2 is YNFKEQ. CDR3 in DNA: TGTGCCAGCAGCCAAGACGGTGACAGGGTGGGCGGCTACACCTTC. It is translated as CASSQDGDRVGGYTF.